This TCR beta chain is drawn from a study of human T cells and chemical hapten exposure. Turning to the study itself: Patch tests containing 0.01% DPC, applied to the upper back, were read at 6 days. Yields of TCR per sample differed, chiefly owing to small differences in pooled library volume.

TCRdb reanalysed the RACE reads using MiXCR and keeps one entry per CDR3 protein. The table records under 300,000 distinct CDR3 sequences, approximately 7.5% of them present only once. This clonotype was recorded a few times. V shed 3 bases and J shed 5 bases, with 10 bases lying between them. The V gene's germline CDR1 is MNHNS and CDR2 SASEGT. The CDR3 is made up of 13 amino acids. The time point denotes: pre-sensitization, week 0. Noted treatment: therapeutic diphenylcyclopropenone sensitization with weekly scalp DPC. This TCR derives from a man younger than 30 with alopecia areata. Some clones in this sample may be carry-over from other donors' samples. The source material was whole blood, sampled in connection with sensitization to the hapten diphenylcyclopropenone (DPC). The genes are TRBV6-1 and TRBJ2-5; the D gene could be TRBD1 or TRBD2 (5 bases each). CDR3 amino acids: CASSDQGVETQYF. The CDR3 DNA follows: TGTGCCAGCAGTGATCAGGGAGTGGAGACCCAGTACTTC.